The rows below give T cell receptor beta chains drawn from one sample of a study of T cells in Graves' hyperthyroidism and ophthalmopathy. TCRdb reanalysed the multiplex PCR reads using MiXCR and keeps one entry per CDR3 protein. The sample lists a few hundred thousand distinct CDR3 sequences; about 15% were seen once. Input material: blood. The receptors come from a woman in her thirties with Graves' hyperthyroidism. CDR3s include the opening cysteine and the closing phenylalanine or tryptophan. The D gene is left open where the match is weak. For some rows the clone size is stated as once, few or many, or as a class when expanded; others skip it.

D gene: -; J gene: TRBJ1-5; clone size: many; V gene: TRBV28; CDR3 DNA: TGTGCCAGCAGTTTAGGGGCGAGTGTTCAGCCCCAGCATTTT; CDR3 protein: CASSLGASVQPQHF
D gene: -; J gene: TRBJ1-1; clone size: -; V gene: TRBV5-5; CDR3 DNA: TGTGCCAGCAGCGTAAACAGGGATACTGAAGCTTTCTTT; CDR3 protein: CASSVNRDTEAFF
D gene: -; J gene: TRBJ2-1; clone size: -; V gene: TRBV5-1; CDR3 DNA: TGCGCCAGCAGCTTGATCAGGGGCAATGAGCAGTTCTTC; CDR3 protein: CASSLIRGNEQFF
D gene: TRBD2; J gene: TRBJ2-3; clone size: many; V gene: TRBV11-2; CDR3 DNA: TGTGCCAGCAGCCTTAGCGGGAGGGAGAGCACAGATACGCAGTATTTT; CDR3 protein: CASSLSGRESTDTQYF
D gene: -; J gene: TRBJ2-1; clone size: many; V gene: TRBV30; CDR3 DNA: TGTGCCTGGAGTGTAAAGACTGCTAACTACAATGAGCAGTTCTTC; CDR3 protein: CAWSVKTANYNEQFF
D gene: -; J gene: TRBJ1-4; clone size: few; V gene: TRBV6-1; CDR3 DNA: TGTGCCAGCAGTTCTACCTACGCGCGGTCGGTTGAAAAACTGTTTTTT; CDR3 protein: CASSSTYARSVEKLFF
D gene: TRBD2; J gene: TRBJ2-7; clone size: -; V gene: TRBV7-6; CDR3 DNA: TGTGCCAGCAGCTTAGTCAGGGCTAGCGGGAGCTCCTACGAGCAGTACTTC; CDR3 protein: CASSLVRASGSSYEQYF
D gene: -; J gene: TRBJ2-7; clone size: medium-sized; V gene: TRBV7-2; CDR3 DNA: TGTGCCAGCAGCCTTACAGGTCCGAGAGAGCAGTACTTC; CDR3 protein: CASSLTGPREQYF
D gene: -; J gene: TRBJ1-2; clone size: many; V gene: TRBV7-2; CDR3 DNA: TGTGCCAGCAGCCCCACGGTAGGGCCCGGCTATGGCTACACCTTC; CDR3 protein: CASSPTVGPGYGYTF
D gene: TRBD1; J gene: TRBJ2-7; clone size: many; V gene: TRBV27; CDR3 DNA: TGTGCCAGCGCCAGGGACAGGCGGGACCTTAGCGATGAATACGAGCAGTACTTC; CDR3 protein: CASARDRRDLSDEYEQYF
D gene: TRBD2; J gene: TRBJ2-1; clone size: many; V gene: TRBV2; CDR3 DNA: TGTGCCAGCAGTGAAGATAGCGGGAGCGGCAATGAGCAGTTCTTC; CDR3 protein: CASSEDSGSGNEQFF
D gene: -; J gene: TRBJ2-7; clone size: many; V gene: TRBV28; CDR3 DNA: TGTGCCAGCAGTGCTTTTACGGAACAGGGGGGACCGTGGCGGGAGAACCACGAGCAGTACTTC; CDR3 protein: CASSAFTEQGGPWRENHEQYF
D gene: -; J gene: TRBJ1-1; clone size: many; V gene: TRBV6-5; CDR3 DNA: TGTGCCAGCAGTTACTCGGGGGACCGGGTTGACACTGAAGCTTTCTTT; CDR3 protein: CASSYSGDRVDTEAFF
D gene: TRBD2; J gene: TRBJ2-1; clone size: few; V gene: TRBV27; CDR3 DNA: TGTGCCAGCAGCTACGGGACTAGCGGGAGTCTCGGGAACAATGAGCAGTTCTTC; CDR3 protein: CASSYGTSGSLGNNEQFF
D gene: TRBD1; J gene: TRBJ1-2; clone size: many; V gene: TRBV7-3; CDR3 DNA: TGTGCCAGCAGCTTGACAGGGGGCCTTGATGGCTACACCTTC; CDR3 protein: CASSLTGGLDGYTF
D gene: TRBD2; J gene: TRBJ2-3; clone size: many; V gene: TRBV28; CDR3 DNA: TGTGCCAGCAGTGGGACTAGCGACAACACAGATACGCAGTATTTT; CDR3 protein: CASSGTSDNTDTQYF
D gene: -; J gene: TRBJ2-1; clone size: -; V gene: TRBV13; CDR3 DNA: TGTGCCAGCAGCACCCTTAGCGAGAGGAGAGACAATGAGCAGTTCTTC; CDR3 protein: CASSTLSERRDNEQFF
D gene: TRBD2; J gene: TRBJ2-1; clone size: -; V gene: TRBV2; CDR3 DNA: TGTGCCAGCAGTGCCATGACACTAGCGGCCTACAATGAGCAGTTCTTC; CDR3 protein: CASSAMTLAAYNEQFF
D gene: -; J gene: TRBJ2-5; clone size: few; V gene: TRBV7-9; CDR3 DNA: TGTGCCAGCAGCTCGATTCCGGGACCAACAGAGACCCAGTACTTC; CDR3 protein: CASSSIPGPTETQYF
D gene: -; J gene: TRBJ1-1; clone size: many; V gene: TRBV18; CDR3 DNA: TGTGCCAGCTCACGTTACAGGGAGGAGAACACTGAAGCTTTCTTT; CDR3 protein: CASSRYREENTEAFF
D gene: TRBD1; J gene: TRBJ1-2; clone size: many; V gene: TRBV11-2; CDR3 DNA: TGTGCCAGCAGCCCCATCGCGACAGGGGGAATAGGCTACACCTTC; CDR3 protein: CASSPIATGGIGYTF
D gene: -; J gene: TRBJ1-2; clone size: few; V gene: TRBV25-1; CDR3 DNA: TGTGCCAGCAGTGAATACGGGGAAAGTAACTATGGCTACACCTTC; CDR3 protein: CASSEYGESNYGYTF
D gene: -; J gene: TRBJ2-7; clone size: many; V gene: TRBV5-1; CDR3 DNA: TGCGCCAGCAGTTGGATAGCGATTGGTTACGAGCAGTACTTC; CDR3 protein: CASSWIAIGYEQYF
D gene: TRBD1; J gene: TRBJ2-2; clone size: many; V gene: TRBV11-3; CDR3 DNA: TGTGCCAGCAGCTCCGCCGGGACAGACACCGGGGAGCTGTTTTTT; CDR3 protein: CASSSAGTDTGELFF
D gene: TRBD1; J gene: TRBJ2-2; clone size: many; V gene: TRBV12-3/TRBV12-4; CDR3 DNA: TGTGCCAGCAGTCCGGGACAGGGGAACACCGGGGAGCTGTTTTTT; CDR3 protein: CASSPGQGNTGELFF
D gene: TRBD2; J gene: TRBJ2-7; clone size: many; V gene: TRBV7-2; CDR3 DNA: TGTGCCAGCAGCTTAGATGGCGGGGGGAGCTACGAGCAGTACTTC; CDR3 protein: CASSLDGGGSYEQYF
D gene: TRBD2; J gene: TRBJ2-7; clone size: many; V gene: TRBV24-1; CDR3 DNA: TGTGCCACCAGTCTCGGACTAGCGGGAGTTCGCGAGCAGTACTTC; CDR3 protein: CATSLGLAGVREQYF
D gene: -; J gene: TRBJ2-2; clone size: -; V gene: TRBV7-9; CDR3 DNA: TGTGCCAGCAGCCGGGACCGCTCCGGGGAGCTGTTTTTT; CDR3 protein: CASSRDRSGELFF
D gene: -; J gene: TRBJ1-6; clone size: many; V gene: TRBV30; CDR3 DNA: TGTGCCTGGAGTGTATCCGGCCTAACGAATTCACCCCTCCACTTT; CDR3 protein: CAWSVSGLTNSPLHF
D gene: -; J gene: TRBJ1-3; clone size: -; V gene: TRBV18; CDR3 DNA: TGTGCCAGCTCACCCTACCCGGACAGCAGCTACCTCGGAAACACCATATATTTT; CDR3 protein: CASSPYPDSSYLGNTIYF
D gene: -; J gene: TRBJ2-5; clone size: few; V gene: TRBV18; CDR3 DNA: TGTGCCAGCTCACCAGGAGCAAGGGAGACCCAGTACTTC; CDR3 protein: CASSPGARETQYF
D gene: -; J gene: TRBJ1-1; clone size: -; V gene: TRBV4-3; CDR3 DNA: TGCGCCAGCAGCCTATACGACAAGAACACTGAAGCTTTCTTT; CDR3 protein: CASSLYDKNTEAFF
D gene: TRBD1; J gene: TRBJ2-1; clone size: -; V gene: TRBV11-2; CDR3 DNA: TGTGCCAGCAGCCCCGTAGGACAGGGGAGAATCAATGAGCAGTTCTTC; CDR3 protein: CASSPVGQGRINEQFF
D gene: -; J gene: TRBJ2-1; clone size: many; V gene: TRBV27; CDR3 DNA: TGTGCCAGCACCTACGGTACTCCTAACAATGAGCAGTTCTTC; CDR3 protein: CASTYGTPNNEQFF
D gene: TRBD2; J gene: TRBJ2-1; clone size: many; V gene: TRBV5-1; CDR3 DNA: TGCGCCAGCAGCTTGGCCGCGGGACTAGCGCCGTACAATGAGCAGTTCTTC; CDR3 protein: CASSLAAGLAPYNEQFF
D gene: -; J gene: TRBJ2-1; clone size: many; V gene: TRBV12-3/TRBV12-4; CDR3 DNA: TGTGCCAGCAGTTTTGGCTCCTACAATGAGCAGTTCTTC; CDR3 protein: CASSFGSYNEQFF
D gene: TRBD1; J gene: TRBJ1-2; clone size: many; V gene: TRBV5-1; CDR3 DNA: TGCGCCAGCAGCTTGGGAGGCAGGGGGGCCGACTATGGCTACACCTTC; CDR3 protein: CASSLGGRGADYGYTF
D gene: -; J gene: TRBJ1-3; clone size: many; V gene: TRBV11-2; CDR3 DNA: TGTGCCAGCAGCACAATCCGAGACAGTCGGTCTGGAAACACCATATATTTT; CDR3 protein: CASSTIRDSRSGNTIYF
D gene: TRBD1; J gene: TRBJ2-7; clone size: many; V gene: TRBV7-2; CDR3 DNA: TGTGCCAGCAGCTTAGAGGGGGCAATCCCCTACGAGCAGTACTTC; CDR3 protein: CASSLEGAIPYEQYF
D gene: -; J gene: TRBJ2-7; clone size: few; V gene: TRBV19; CDR3 DNA: TGTGCCAGTAGCCCGGTGGTTTCCTACGAGCAGTACTTC; CDR3 protein: CASSPVVSYEQYF
D gene: -; J gene: TRBJ2-5; clone size: many; V gene: TRBV2; CDR3 DNA: TGTGCCAGCAGTGACCCCAATGATGAAGAGACCCAGTACTTC; CDR3 protein: CASSDPNDEETQYF
D gene: -; J gene: TRBJ2-1; clone size: -; V gene: TRBV19; CDR3 DNA: TGTGCCAGTAGCATAACTGGGCCTAGCGTTATCAATGAGCAGTTCTTC; CDR3 protein: CASSITGPSVINEQFF
D gene: -; J gene: TRBJ1-1; clone size: -; V gene: TRBV27; CDR3 DNA: TGTGCCAGCAGTTTCTCTGGGGCGGCGGCTGCTTTCTTT; CDR3 protein: CASSFSGAAAAFF
D gene: -; J gene: TRBJ2-1; clone size: -; V gene: TRBV24-1; CDR3 DNA: TGTGCCACCAGAAAAACAGGGACCGATGAGCAGTTCTTC; CDR3 protein: CATRKTGTDEQFF
D gene: TRBD2; J gene: TRBJ2-1; clone size: -; V gene: TRBV20-1; CDR3 DNA: TGCAGTGCCATACAGGGACTTTCGGGAGGGGCGAATGAGCAGTTCTTC; CDR3 protein: CSAIQGLSGGANEQFF
D gene: -; J gene: TRBJ1-1; clone size: many; V gene: TRBV6-1; CDR3 DNA: TGTGCCAGCAGGATAGATAGGGATGTCTATGAAGCTTTCTTT; CDR3 protein: CASRIDRDVYEAFF
D gene: -; J gene: TRBJ2-1; clone size: many; V gene: TRBV11-2; CDR3 DNA: TGTGCCAGCAGCTTGTGGCTGAGCCCTGAGCAGTTCTTC; CDR3 protein: CASSLWLSPEQFF
D gene: -; J gene: TRBJ2-5; clone size: -; V gene: TRBV6-2/TRBV6-3; CDR3 DNA: TGTGCCAGCGCTGGCGATCTAGGGGTCCAGTACTTC; CDR3 protein: CASAGDLGVQYF
D gene: -; J gene: TRBJ2-1; clone size: -; V gene: TRBV15; CDR3 DNA: TGTGCCACCAGCTCCCCTACTCCGAGCTCCTACAATGAGCAGTTCTTC; CDR3 protein: CATSSPTPSSYNEQFF
D gene: TRBD2; J gene: TRBJ2-7; clone size: many; V gene: TRBV5-1; CDR3 DNA: TGCGCCAGCAGCTTGTCCCCGGGACTAGCGGGAGGAGGTGAGCAGTACTTC; CDR3 protein: CASSLSPGLAGGGEQYF
D gene: TRBD1; J gene: TRBJ1-6; clone size: few; V gene: TRBV19; CDR3 DNA: TGTGCCAGTAGCAGAATTCCGGGACAGGGGAATTCACCCCTCCACTTT; CDR3 protein: CASSRIPGQGNSPLHF
D gene: TRBD1; J gene: TRBJ1-2; clone size: few; V gene: TRBV20-1; CDR3 DNA: TGCAGTGCTAGTCGACCGGACAGGGAAAATGACGGCTACACCTTC; CDR3 protein: CSASRPDRENDGYTF
D gene: -; J gene: TRBJ2-1; clone size: many; V gene: TRBV7-3; CDR3 DNA: TGTGCCAGCAGCTTACTCGATAAGGATTACAATGAGCAGTTCTTC; CDR3 protein: CASSLLDKDYNEQFF